One T cell receptor beta chain is described in this entry. The antigen remains undetermined. The record originates from a study of blood T cells in healthy people across ages. Study-wide results and limits: Estimates drawn from one million T cells were deemed to understate diversity.

Every sample had a minimum of 6 million PBMCs isolated. Total RNA extracted from each sample amounted to at least 5.5 micrograms. Through a sample-barcoded 5' primer and a J-beta primer mix, a second PCR was run for roughly 6 to 12 cycles. TCRdb passed the 5' RACE reads through MiXCR, listing each CDR3 protein once. The sample comprises approximately 790,000 distinct CDR3 sequences, less than 80% of which are singletons, and roughly a quarter rests with the top ten. Looked up from germline, CDR1 is GTSNPN and CDR2 is SVGIG (reference sequence). The CDR3 consists of 13 residues. The source material was blood. This chain links TRBV30 with TRBJ2-5, with 11 bases lining up with TRBD1. The end of the DNA aligns better with TRBJ2-7, so the J call may be wrong. The receptor comes from a man aged 25 to 45 in good health. The CDR3 spells CAWLDRGLYEQYF. In nucleotides, the CDR3 is TGTGCCTGGTTGGACAGGGGGCTCTACGAGCAGTACTTC.